This T cell receptor beta chain was identified in a study of shared T cell receptors in the human thymus. The ends were cut back, 3 bases at V and 4 bases at J, with 9 bases in the middle. The germline gives CDR1 SGHDN, CDR2 FVKESK. The CDR3 is made up of 13 amino acids. The protocol was immunoSEQ multiplex PCR, while the TCRdb copy is restricted to in-frame clones and leaves out a portion. The sample yields 500,000 to 850,000 clones, roughly 86% seen once. This sample also belongs to another study, concerning human thymus T cells. That source reports: Resections were taken during corrective heart surgery, and the thymus tissue came from these. Thymic as well as blood repertoires seemed to favor certain V and J genes unevenly.

This chain connects TRBV14 to TRBJ1-1; no definite D call. The source is a boy younger than two with a congenital heart defect. Specimen: thymocytes. CDR3 in amino acids: CASSHLRGTEAFF. CDR3 bases: TGTGCCAGCAGCCACCTCCGGGGCACTGAAGCTTTCTTT.